This T cell receptor (beta chain) is from a study of technical replicates of blood from four donors. TCRdb keeps only in-frame clones here, not all; method: immunoSEQ multiplex PCR. The sample records tens of thousands of clones, about nine tenths being singletons. V was clipped by 4 bases and J by 3 bases; unmatched bases: 2. From germline, CDR1 is MNHEY and CDR2 SMNVEV (reference sequence). CDR3 length: 13 residues. The genes are TRBV27 and TRBJ2-7; 8 nucleotides align to TRBD1. Sequencing was carried out using T cells isolated from PBMCs. The receptor was derived from a human donor in good health. Some clones in this sample may be carry-over from other donors' samples. CDR3 amino acids: CASSWTGNYEQYF. The CDR3 region has the DNA TGTGCCAGCAGTTGGACAGGGAACTACGAGCAGTACTTC.